This T cell receptor (beta chain) originates from a study of cytomegalovirus exposure and HLA in healthy donors. Healthy people donating bone marrow made up the donors. General study findings and limits: From TCR beta sequences, most subjects' HLA-A and HLA-B alleles were reportedly predicted accurately. Later analysis demonstrated an association between a missense DCLRE1C variant and TCR beta V- and J-gene trimming. One later analysis reportedly identified an Asian-associated ancestry cluster that showed fewer N-insertions than the approximately 600-donor mean.

The PCR contained 60 Vbeta and 13 Jbeta primers. This table comes from immunoSEQ multiplex PCR, and its TCRdb copy is limited to in-frame clones, with some not included. The sample has 120,000 to 150,000 clones; approximately 80% are singletons. Germline CDR1 SEHNR, CDR2 FQNEAQ (reference sequence). Between the trimmed V and J ends, which lost 5 bases and 0 bases, there was a span of 11 bases. This CDR3 has 15 residues. On this clone itself: The antigen is not known.

This sequence originates from a woman aged 45 to 65 in good health and CMV-seropositive. This sequence joins TRBV7-9 and TRBJ2-1, with D possibly being TRBD2 (6 bases). Sequencing used PBMCs. The DNA for the CDR3 is TGTGCCAGCAGCCAGGACGGGGGCTCCTACAATGAGCAGTTCTTC. Amino acids: CASSQDGGSYNEQFF.